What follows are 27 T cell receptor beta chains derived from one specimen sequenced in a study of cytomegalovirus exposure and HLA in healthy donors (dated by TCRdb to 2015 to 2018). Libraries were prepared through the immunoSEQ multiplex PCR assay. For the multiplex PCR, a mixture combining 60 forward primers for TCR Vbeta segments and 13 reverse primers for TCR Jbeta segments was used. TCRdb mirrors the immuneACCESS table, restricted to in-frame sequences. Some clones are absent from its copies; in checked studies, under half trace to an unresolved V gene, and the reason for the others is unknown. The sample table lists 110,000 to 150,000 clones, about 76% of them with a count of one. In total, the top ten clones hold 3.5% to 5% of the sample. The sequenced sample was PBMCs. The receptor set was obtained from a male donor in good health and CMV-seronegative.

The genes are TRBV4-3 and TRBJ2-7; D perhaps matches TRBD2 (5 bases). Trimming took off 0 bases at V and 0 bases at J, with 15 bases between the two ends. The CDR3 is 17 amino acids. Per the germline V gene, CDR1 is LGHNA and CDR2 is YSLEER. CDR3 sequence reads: CASSQEFRVGSSYEQYF. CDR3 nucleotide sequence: TGCGCCAGCAGCCAAGAATTTCGCGTAGGGAGCTCCTACGAGCAGTACTTC.

CDR3 nucleotide sequence: TGTGCCAGCGGCGACAGGTACGAGCAGTACTTC. It yields the protein CASGDRYEQYF. The chain employs TRBV7-2 and TRBJ2-7; D perhaps matches TRBD1 (6 bases). Germline CDR1 is SGHTA and CDR2 is FQGNSA. The CDR3 totals 11 residues. V dropped 8 bases and J dropped 4 bases, with 9 bases sitting between them.

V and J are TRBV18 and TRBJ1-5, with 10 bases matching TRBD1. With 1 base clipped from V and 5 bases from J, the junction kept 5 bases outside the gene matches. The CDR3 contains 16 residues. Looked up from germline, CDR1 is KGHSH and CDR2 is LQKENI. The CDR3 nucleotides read TGTGCCAGCTCACCACAAAGGACAGGGGGTTATCAGCCCCAGCATTTT. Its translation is CASSPQRTGGYQPQHF.

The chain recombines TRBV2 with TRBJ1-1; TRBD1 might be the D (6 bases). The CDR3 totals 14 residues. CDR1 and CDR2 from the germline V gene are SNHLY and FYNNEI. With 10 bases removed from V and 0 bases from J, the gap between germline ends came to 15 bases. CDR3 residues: CATKKQGMNTEAFF. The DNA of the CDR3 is TGTGCCACCAAAAAACAGGGCATGAACACTGAAGCTTTCTTT.

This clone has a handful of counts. The CDR3 is CASSVGLETGELFF. The CDR3 DNA sequence: TGTGCCAGCAGCGTAGGATTGGAGACCGGGGAGCTGTTTTTT. The chain joins TRBV9 to TRBJ2-2, with D uncertain. Trimming stripped 0 bases from V and 5 bases from J, with 8 bases between. This CDR3 region has 14 residues. Germline V gene data show CDR1 as SGDLS and CDR2 as YYNGEE.

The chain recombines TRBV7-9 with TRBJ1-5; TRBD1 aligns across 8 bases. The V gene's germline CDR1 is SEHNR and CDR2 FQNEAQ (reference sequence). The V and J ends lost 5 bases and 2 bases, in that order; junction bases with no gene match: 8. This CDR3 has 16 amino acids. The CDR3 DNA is TGTGCCAGCAGCCCCCCAGGGGGCGATGGCAATCAGCCCCAGCATTTT. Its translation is CASSPPGGDGNQPQHF.

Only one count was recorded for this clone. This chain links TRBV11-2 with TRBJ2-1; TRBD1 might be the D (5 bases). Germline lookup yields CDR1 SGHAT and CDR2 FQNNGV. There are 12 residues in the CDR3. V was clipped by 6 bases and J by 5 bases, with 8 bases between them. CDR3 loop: CASRSTDNEQFF. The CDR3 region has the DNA TGTGCCAGCAGGTCGACAGACAATGAGCAGTTCTTC.

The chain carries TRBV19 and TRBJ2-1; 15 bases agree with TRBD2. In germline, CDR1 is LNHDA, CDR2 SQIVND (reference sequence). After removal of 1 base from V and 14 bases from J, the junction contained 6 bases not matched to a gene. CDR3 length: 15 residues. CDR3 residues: CASSIVGLAGGSKFF. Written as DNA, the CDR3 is TGTGCCAGTAGTATAGTCGGACTAGCGGGGGGGAGTAAGTTCTTC.

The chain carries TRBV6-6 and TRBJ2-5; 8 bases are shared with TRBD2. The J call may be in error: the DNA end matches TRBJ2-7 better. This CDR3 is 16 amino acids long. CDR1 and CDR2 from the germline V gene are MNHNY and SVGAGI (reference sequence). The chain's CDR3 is CASSYSAGGRPYEQYF. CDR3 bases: TGTGCCAGCAGTTACTCGGCGGGGGGCCGACCATACGAGCAGTACTTC.

DNA for the CDR3: TGTGCCAGCAACCCTGCGGGTAGCAATCAGCCCCAGCATTTT. This translates into CASNPAGSNQPQHF. The chain joins TRBV27 to TRBJ1-5; D not resolved. Germline lookup yields CDR1 MNHEY and CDR2 SMNVEV (reference sequence). Trimming took off 7 bases at V and 0 bases at J, with 10 bases between the two ends. The CDR3 is 14 amino acids.

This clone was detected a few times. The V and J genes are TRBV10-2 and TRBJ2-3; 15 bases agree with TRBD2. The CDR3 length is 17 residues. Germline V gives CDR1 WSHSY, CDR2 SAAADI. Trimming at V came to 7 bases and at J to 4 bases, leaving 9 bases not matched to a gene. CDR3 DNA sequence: TGCGCCAGCAAGAGGACTAGCGGGGGGGCCGTCGCAGATACGCAGTATTTT. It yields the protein CASKRTSGGAVADTQYF.

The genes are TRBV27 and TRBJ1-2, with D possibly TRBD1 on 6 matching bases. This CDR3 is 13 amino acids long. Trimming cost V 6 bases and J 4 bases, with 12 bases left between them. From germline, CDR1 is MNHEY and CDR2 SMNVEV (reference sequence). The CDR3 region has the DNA TGTGCCAGCAGGGCCAGGGGTCTCTATGGCTACACCTTC. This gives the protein CASRARGLYGYTF.

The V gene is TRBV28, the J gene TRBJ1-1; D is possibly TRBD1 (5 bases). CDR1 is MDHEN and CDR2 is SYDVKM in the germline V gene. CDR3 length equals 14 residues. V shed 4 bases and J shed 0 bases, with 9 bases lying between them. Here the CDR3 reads CASSSPTVNTEAFF. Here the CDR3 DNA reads TGTGCCAGCAGTTCCCCGACAGTGAACACTGAAGCTTTCTTT.

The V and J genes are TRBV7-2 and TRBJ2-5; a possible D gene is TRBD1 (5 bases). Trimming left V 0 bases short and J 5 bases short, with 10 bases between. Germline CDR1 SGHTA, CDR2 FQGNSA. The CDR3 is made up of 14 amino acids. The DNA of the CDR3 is TGTGCCAGCAGCTTAGCGGGGCCAGCGGAGACCCAGTACTTC. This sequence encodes CASSLAGPAETQYF.

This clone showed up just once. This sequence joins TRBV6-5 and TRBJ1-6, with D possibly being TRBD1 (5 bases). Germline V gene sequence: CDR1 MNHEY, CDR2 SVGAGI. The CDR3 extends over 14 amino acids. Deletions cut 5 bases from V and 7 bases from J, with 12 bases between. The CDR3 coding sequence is TGTGCCAGCAGTAAGACGACAGTAAATTCACCCCTCCACTTT. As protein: CASSKTTVNSPLHF.

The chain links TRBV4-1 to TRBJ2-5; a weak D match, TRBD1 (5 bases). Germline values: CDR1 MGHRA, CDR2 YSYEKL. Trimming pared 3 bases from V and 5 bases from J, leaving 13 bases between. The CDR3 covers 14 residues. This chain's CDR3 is CASSHGAGLETQYF. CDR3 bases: TGCGCCAGCAGCCATGGGGCAGGGCTGGAGACCCAGTACTTC.

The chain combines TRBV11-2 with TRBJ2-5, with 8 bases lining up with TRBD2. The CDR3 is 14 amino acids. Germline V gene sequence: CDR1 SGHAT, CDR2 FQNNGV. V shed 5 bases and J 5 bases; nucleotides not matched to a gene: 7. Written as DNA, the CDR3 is TGTGCCAGCAGCCCATACGGGGGGGCGGAGACCCAGTACTTC. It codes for CASSPYGGAETQYF.

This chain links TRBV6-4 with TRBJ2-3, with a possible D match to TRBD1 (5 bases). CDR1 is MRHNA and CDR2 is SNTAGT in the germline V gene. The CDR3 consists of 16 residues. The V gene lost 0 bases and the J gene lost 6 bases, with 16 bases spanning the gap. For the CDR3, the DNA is TGTGCCAGCAGTGACTCGAAGGGGCCTTTTAAGGATACGCAGTATTTT. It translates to CASSDSKGPFKDTQYF.

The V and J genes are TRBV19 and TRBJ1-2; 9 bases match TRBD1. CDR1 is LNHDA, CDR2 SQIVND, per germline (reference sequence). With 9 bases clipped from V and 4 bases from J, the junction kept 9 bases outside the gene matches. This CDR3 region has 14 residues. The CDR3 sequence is CASATGGVGYGYTF. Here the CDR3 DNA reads TGTGCCAGCGCTACAGGGGGCGTTGGCTATGGCTACACCTTC.

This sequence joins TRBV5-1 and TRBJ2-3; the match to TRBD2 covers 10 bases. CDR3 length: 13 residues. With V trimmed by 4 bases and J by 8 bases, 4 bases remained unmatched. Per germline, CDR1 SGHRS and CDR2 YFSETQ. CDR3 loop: CASSLAGDGTQYF. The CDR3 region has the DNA TGCGCCAGCAGCCTAGCGGGAGACGGTACGCAGTATTTT. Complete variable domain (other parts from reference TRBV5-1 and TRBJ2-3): KAGVTQTPRYLIKTRGQQVTLSCSPISGHRSVSWYQQTPGQGLQFLFEYFSETQRNKGNFPGRFSGRQFSNSRSEMNVSTLELGDSALYLCASSLAGDGTQYFGPGTRLTVL.

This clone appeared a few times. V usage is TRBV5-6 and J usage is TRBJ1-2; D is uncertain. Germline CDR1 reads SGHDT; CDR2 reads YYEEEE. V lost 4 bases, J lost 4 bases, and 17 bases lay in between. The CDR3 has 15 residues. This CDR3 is CASSRGGQVTYGYTF. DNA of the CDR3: TGTGCCAGCAGCCGAGGCGGGCAGGTAACCTATGGCTACACCTTC.

CDR3 sequence: CASSYPGLAGGYEQYF. The CDR3 DNA reads TGTGCCAGCAGTTACCCGGGACTAGCGGGAGGCTACGAGCAGTACTTC. The V and J genes are TRBV6-5 and TRBJ2-7; TRBD2 matches at 15 bases. The CDR3 has 16 amino acids. V lost 2 bases to trimming and J lost 3 bases; unmatched junction nucleotides: 2. Germline lookup yields CDR1 MNHEY and CDR2 SVGAGI.

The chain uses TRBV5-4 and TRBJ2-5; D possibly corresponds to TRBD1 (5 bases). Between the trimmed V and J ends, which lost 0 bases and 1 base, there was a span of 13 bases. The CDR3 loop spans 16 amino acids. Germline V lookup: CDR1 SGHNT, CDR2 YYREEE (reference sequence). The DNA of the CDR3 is TGTGCCAGCAGCTTGGCCACGACAGCGCTCCAAGAGACCCAGTACTTC. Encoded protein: CASSLATTALQETQYF.

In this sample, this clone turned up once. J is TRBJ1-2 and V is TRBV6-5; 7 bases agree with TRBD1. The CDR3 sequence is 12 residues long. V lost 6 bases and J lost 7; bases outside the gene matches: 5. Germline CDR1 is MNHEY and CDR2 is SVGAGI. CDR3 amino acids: CASRRGPVGYTF. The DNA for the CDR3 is TGTGCCAGCAGGAGGGGGCCGGTTGGCTACACCTTC.

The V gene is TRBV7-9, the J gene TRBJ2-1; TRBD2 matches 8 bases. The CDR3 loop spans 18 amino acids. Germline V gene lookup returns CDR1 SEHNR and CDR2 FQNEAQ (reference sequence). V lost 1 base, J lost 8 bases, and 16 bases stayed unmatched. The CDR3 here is CASSLGLGLGTSWDEQFF. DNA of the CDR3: TGTGCCAGCAGCTTAGGTTTGGGACTAGGGACCAGCTGGGATGAGCAGTTCTTC.

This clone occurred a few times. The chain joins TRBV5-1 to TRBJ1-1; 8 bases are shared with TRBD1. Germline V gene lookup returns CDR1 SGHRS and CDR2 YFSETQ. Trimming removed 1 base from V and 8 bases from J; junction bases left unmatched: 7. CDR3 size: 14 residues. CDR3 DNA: TGCGCCAGCAGCTTGTCCGGGACAGGTGCCGAAGCTTTCTTT. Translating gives CASSLSGTGAEAFF.

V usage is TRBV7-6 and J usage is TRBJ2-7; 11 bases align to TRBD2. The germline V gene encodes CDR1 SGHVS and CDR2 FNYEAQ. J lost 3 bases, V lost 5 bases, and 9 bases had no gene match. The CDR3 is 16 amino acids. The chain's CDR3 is CASSRLAGGGNYEQYF. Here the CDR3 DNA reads TGTGCCAGCAGCCGGCTAGCGGGAGGAGGTAACTACGAGCAGTACTTC.